These 2 T cell receptor beta chains came from one sample sequenced in a study of T cells in Graves' hyperthyroidism and ophthalmopathy. Amplified TCR beta CDR3 regions derived from RNA transcripts. Initially, a first-round RT-PCR of the TCR CDR3 employed the HTBI primer set. TCRdb ran MiXCR on the multiplex PCR reads and lists one entry per CDR3 protein. The sample has some 560,000 distinct CDR3 sequences; around a sixth are singletons. Sequencing was carried out using blood. The receptors stem from a woman aged 30 to 39 with Graves' hyperthyroidism.

There are many counts of this clonotype. The chain recombines TRBV20-1 with TRBJ2-3, with 10 bases matching TRBD2. The germline V gene has CDR1 DFQATT and CDR2 SNEGSKA (reference sequence). The CDR3 has 16 amino acids. Losses at the gene ends were 0 bases for V and 5 bases for J; bases not matched to a gene: 8. DNA for the CDR3: TGCAGTGCTAGAGACCTCCTAGCGGGAGCAGGAGATACGCAGTATTTT. Its protein is CSARDLLAGAGDTQYF.

The sample holds many counts of this clonotype. This chain joins TRBV20-1 and TRBJ2-1; 12 nucleotides align to TRBD2. Germline lookup yields CDR1 DFQATT and CDR2 SNEGSKA (reference sequence). The CDR3 is 18 residues long. V lost 0 bases and J lost 3; bases outside the gene matches: 9. The CDR3 is CSARDLTPTSGSYNEQFF. The CDR3 DNA reads as TGCAGTGCTAGAGATCTAACCCCGACTAGCGGGAGCTACAATGAGCAGTTCTTC.